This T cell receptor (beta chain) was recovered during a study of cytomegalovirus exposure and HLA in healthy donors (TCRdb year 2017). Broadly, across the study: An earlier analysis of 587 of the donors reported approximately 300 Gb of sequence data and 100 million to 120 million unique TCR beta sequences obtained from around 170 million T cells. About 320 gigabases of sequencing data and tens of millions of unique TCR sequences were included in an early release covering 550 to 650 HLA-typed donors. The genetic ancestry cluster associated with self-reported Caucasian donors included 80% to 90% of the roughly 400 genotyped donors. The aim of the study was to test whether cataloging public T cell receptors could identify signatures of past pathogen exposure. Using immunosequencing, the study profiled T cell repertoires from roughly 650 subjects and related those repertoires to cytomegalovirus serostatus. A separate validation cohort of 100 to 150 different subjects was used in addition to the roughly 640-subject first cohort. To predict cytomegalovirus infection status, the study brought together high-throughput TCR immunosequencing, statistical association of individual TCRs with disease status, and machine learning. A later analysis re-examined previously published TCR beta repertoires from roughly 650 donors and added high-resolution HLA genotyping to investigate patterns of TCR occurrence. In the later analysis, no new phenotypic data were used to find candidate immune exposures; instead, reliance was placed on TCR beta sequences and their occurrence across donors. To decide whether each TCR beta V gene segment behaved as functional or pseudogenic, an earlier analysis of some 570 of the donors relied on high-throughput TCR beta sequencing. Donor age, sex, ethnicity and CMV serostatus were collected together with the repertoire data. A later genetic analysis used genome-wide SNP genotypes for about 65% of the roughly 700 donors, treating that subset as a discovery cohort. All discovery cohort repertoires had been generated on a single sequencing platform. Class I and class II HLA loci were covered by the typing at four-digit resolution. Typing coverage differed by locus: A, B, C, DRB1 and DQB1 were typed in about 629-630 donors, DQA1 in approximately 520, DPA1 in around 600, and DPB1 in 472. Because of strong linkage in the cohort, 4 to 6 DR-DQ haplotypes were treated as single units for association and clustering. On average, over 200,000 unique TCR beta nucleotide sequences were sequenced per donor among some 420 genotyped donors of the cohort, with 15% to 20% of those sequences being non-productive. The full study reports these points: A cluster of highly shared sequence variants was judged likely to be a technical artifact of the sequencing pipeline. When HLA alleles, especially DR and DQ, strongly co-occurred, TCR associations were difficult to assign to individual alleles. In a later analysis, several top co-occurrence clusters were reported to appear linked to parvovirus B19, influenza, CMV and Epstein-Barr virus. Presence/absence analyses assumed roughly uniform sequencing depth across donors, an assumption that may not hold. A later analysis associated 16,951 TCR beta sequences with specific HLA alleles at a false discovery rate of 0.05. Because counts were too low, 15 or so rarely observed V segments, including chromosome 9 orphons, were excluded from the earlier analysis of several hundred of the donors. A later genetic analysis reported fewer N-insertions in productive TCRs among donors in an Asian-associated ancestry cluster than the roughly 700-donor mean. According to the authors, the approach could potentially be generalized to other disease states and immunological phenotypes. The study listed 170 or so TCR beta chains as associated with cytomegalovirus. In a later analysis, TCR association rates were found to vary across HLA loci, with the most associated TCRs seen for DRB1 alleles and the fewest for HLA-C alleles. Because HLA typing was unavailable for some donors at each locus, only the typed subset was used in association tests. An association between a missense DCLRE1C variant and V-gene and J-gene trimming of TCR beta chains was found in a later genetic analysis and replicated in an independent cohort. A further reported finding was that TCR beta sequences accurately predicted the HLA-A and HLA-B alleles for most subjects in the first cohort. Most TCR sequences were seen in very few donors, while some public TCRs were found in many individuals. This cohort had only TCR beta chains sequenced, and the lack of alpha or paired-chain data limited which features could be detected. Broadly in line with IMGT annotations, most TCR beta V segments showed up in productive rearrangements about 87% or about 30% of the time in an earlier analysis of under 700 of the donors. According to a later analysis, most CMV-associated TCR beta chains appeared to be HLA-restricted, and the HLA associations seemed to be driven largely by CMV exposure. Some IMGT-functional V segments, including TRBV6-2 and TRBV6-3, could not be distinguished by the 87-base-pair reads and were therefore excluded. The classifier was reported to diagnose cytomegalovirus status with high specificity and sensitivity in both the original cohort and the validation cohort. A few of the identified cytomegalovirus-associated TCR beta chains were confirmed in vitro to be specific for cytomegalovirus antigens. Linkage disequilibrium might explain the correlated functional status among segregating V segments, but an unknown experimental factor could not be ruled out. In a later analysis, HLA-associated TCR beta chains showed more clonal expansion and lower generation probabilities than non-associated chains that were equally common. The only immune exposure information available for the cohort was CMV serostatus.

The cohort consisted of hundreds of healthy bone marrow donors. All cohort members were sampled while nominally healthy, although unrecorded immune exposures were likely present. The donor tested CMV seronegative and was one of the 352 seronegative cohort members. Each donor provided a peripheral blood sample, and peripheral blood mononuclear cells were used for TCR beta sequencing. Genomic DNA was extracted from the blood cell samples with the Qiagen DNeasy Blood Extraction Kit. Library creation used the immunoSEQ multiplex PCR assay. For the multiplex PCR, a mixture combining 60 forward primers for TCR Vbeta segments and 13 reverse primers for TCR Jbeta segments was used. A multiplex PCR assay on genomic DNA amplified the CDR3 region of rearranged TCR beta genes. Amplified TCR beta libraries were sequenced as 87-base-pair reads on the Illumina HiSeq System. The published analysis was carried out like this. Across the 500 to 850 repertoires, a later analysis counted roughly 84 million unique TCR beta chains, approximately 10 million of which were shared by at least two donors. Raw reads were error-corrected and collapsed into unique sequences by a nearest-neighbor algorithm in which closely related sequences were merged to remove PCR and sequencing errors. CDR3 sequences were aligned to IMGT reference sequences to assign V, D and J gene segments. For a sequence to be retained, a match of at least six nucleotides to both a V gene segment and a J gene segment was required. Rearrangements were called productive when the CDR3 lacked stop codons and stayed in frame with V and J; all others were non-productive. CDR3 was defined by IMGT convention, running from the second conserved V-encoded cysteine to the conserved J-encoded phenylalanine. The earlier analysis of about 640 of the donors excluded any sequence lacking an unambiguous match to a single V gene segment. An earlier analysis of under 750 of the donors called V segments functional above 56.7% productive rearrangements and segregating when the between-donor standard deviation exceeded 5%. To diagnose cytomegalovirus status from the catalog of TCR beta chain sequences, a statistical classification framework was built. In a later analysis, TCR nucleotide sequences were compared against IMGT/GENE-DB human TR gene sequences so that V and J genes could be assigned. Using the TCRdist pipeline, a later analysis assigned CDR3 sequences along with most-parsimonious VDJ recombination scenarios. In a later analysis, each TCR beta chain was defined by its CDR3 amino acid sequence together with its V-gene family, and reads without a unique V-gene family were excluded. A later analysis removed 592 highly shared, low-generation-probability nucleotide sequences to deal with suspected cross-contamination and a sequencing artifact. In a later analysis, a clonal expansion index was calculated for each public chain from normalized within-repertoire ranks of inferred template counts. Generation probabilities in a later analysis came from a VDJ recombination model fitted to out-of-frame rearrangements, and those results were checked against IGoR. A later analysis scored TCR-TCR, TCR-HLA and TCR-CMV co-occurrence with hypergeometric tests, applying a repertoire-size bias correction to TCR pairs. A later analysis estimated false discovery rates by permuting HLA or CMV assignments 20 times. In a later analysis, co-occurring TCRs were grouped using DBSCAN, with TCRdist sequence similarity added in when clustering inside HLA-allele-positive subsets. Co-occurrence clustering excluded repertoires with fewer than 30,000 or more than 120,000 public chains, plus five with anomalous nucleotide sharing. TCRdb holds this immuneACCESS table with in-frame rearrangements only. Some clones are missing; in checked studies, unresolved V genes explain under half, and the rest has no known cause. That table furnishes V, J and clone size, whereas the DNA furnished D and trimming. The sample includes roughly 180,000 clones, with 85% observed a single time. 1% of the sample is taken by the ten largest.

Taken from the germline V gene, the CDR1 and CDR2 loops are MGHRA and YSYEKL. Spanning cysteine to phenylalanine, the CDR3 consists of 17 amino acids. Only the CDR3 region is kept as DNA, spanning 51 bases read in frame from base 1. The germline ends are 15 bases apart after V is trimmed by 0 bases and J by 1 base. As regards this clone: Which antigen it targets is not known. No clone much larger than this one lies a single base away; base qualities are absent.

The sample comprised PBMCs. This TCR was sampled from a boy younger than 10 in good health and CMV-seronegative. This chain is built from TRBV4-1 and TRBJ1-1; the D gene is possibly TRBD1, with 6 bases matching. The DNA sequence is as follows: TGCGCCAGCAGCCAAGAGGGGGCAGGGGCAGAGAACACTGAAGCTTTCTTT. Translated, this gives CASSQEGAGAENTEAFF.